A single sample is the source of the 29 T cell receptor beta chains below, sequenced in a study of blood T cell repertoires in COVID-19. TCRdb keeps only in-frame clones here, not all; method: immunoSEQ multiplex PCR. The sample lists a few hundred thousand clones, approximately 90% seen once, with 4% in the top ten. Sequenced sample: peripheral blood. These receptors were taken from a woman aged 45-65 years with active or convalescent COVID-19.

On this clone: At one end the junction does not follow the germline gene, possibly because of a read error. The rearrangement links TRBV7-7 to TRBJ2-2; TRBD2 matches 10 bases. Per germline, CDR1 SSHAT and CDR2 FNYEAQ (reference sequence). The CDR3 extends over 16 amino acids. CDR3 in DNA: TGTGCTAGCAGGCCTAGCGGGAGTGGGGGCACCGGGGAGCTGTTTTTT. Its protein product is CASRPSGSGGTGELFF.

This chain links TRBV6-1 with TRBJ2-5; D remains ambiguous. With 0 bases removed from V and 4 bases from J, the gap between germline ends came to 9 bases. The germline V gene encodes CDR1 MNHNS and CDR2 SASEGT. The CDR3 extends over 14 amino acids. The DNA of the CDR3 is TGTGCCAGCAGTGAAGCGCTCCGGTTAGAGACCCAGTACTTC. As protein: CASSEALRLETQYF.

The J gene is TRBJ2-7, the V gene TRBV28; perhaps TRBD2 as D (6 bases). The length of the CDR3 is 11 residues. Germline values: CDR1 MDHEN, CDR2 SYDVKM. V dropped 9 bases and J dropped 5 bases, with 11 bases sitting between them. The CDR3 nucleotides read TGTGCCAGTGTTAGCGGCCACGAGCAGTACTTC. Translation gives CASVSGHEQYF.

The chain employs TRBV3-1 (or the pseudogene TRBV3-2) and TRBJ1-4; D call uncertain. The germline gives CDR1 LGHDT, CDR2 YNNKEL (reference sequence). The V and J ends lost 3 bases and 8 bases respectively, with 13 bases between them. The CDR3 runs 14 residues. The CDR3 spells CASSQGGWIEKLFF. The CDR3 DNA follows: TGTGCCAGCAGCCAGGGAGGGTGGATCGAAAAACTGTTTTTT.

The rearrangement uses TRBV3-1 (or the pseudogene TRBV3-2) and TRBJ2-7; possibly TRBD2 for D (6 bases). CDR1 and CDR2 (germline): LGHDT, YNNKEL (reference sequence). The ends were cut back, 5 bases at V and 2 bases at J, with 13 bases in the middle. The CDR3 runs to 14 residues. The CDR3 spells CASSAGGGTYEQYF. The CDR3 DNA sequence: TGTGCCAGCAGCGCCGGGGGTGGAACCTACGAGCAGTACTTC.

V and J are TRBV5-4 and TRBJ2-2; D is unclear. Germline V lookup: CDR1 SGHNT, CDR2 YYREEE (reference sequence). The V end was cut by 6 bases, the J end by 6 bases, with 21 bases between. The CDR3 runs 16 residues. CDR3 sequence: CASNSGGTSAAGELFF. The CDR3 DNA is TGTGCCAGCAATAGTGGTGGTACTTCCGCGGCCGGGGAGCTGTTTTTT.

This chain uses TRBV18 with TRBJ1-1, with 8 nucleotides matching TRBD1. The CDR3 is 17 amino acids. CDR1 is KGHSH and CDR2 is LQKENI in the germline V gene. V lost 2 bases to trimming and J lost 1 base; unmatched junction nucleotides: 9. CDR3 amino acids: CASSPSQGALSNTEAFF. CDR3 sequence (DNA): TGTGCCAGCTCACCATCCCAGGGGGCGTTGTCGAACACTGAAGCTTTCTTT.

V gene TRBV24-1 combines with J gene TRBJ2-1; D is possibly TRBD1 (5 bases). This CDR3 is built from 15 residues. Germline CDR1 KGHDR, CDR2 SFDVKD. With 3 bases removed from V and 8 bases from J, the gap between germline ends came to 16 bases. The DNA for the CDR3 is TGTGCCACCAGTGATGTCGACAAGGGGCTGGATGAGCAGTTCTTC. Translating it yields CATSDVDKGLDEQFF.

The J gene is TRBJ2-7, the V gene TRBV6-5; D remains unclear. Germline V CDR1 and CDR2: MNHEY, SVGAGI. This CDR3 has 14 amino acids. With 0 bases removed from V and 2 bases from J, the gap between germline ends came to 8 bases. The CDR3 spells CASSYSEKTYEQYF. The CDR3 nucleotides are TGTGCCAGCAGTTACTCTGAGAAGACCTACGAGCAGTACTTC.

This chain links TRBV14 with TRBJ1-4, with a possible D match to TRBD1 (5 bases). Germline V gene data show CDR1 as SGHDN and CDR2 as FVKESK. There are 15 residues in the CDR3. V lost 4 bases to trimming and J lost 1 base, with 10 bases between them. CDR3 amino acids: CASSPRGGTNEKLFF. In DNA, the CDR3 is TGTGCCAGCAGCCCTCGGGGGGGAACTAATGAAAAACTGTTTTTT.

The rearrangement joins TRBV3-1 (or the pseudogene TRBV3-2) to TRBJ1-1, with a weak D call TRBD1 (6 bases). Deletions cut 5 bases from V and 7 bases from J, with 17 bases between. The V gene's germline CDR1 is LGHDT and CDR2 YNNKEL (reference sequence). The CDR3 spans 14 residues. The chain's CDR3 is CASSERGRTDEAFF. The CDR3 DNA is TGTGCCAGCAGCGAGAGGGGCCGGACAGATGAAGCTTTCTTT.

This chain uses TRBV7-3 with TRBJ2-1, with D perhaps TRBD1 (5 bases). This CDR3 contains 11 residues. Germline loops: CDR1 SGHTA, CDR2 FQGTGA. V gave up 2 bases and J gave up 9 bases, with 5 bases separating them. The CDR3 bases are TGTGCCAGCAGCTTAGACAGTGAGCAGTTCTTC. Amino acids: CASSLDSEQFF.

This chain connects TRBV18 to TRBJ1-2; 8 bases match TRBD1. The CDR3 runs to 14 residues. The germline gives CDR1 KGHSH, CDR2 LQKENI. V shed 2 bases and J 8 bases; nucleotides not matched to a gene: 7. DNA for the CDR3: TGTGCCAGCTCACCAAATGGACAGGGCTACGGCTACACCTTC. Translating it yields CASSPNGQGYGYTF. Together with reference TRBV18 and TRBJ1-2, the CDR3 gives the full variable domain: NAGVMQNPRHLVRRRGQEARLRCSPMKGHSHVYWYRQLPEEGLKFMVYLQKENIIDESGMPKERFSAEFPKEGPSILRIQQVVRGDSAAYFCASSPNGQGYGYTFGSGTRLTVV.

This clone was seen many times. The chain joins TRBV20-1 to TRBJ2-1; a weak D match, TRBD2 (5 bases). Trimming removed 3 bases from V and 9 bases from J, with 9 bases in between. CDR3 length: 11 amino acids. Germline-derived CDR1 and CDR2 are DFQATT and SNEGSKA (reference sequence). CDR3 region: CSARTEGEQFF. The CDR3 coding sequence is TGCAGTGCTAGGACCGAGGGTGAGCAGTTCTTC.

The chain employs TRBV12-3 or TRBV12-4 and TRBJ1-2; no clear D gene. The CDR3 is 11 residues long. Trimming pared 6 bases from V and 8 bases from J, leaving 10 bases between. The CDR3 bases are TGTGCCAGCAGAGGACTGAGGGGCTACACCTTC. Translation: CASRGLRGYTF.

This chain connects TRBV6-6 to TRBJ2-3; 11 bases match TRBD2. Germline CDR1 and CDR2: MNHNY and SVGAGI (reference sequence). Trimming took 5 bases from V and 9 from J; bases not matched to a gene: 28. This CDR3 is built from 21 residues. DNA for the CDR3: TGTGCCAGCAGTCCTCCTCCCGGGCTAGCGGGGGGCCAAACGCACAGAGGGACGCAGTATTTT. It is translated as CASSPPPGLAGGQTHRGTQYF.

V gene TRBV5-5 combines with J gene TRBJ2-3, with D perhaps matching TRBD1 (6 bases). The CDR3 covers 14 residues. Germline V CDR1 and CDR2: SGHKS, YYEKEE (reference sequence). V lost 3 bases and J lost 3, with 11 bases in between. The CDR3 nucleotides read TGTGCCAGCAGCTCGAAACAGGGTACAGATACGCAGTATTTT. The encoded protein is CASSSKQGTDTQYF. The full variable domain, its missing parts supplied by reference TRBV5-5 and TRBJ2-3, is DAGVTQSPTHLIKTRGQQVTLRCSPISGHKSVSWYQQVLGQGPQFIFQYYEKEERGRGNFPDRFSARQFPNYSSELNVNALLLGDSALYLCASSSKQGTDTQYFGPGTRLTVL.

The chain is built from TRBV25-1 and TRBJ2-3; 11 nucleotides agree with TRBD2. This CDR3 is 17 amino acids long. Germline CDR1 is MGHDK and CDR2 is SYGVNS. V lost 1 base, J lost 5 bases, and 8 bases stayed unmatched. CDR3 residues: CASSESRGLAGGDTQYF. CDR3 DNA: TGTGCCAGCAGTGAATCTCGTGGGCTAGCGGGAGGAGATACGCAGTATTTT.

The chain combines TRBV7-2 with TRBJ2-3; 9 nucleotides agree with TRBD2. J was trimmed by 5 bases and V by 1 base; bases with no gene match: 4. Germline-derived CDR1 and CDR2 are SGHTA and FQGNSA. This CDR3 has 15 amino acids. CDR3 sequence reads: CASSLVGLAGDTQYF. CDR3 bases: TGTGCCAGCAGCTTAGTGGGACTAGCTGGAGATACGCAGTATTTT.

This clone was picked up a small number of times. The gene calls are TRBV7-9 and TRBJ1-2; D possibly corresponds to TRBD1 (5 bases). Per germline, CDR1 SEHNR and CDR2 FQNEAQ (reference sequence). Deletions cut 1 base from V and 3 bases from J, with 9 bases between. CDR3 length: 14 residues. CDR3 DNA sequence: TGTGCCAGCAGCTTAGGGGGCGCCTACTATGGCTACACCTTC. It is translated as CASSLGGAYYGYTF.

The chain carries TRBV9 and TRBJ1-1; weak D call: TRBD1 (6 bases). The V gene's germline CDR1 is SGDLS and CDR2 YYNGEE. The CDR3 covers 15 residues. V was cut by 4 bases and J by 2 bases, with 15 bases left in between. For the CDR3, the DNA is TGTGCCAGCAGCCCAGGGACACAGGTAAACACTGAAGCTTTCTTT. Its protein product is CASSPGTQVNTEAFF.

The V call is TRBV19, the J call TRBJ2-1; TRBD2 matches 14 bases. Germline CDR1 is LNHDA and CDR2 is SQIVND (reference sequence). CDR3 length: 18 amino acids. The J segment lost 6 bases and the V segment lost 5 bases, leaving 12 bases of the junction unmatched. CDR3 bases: TGTGCCAGTAGTCCCCGGAGGCCGGGACTAGCGGGAGTCAATGAGCAGTTCTTC. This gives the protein CASSPRRPGLAGVNEQFF. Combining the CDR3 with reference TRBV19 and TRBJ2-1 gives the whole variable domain DGGITQSPKYLFRKEGQNVTLSCEQNLNHDAMYWYRQDPGQGLRLIYYSQIVNDFQKGDIAEGYSVSREKKESFPLTVTSAQKNPTAFYLCASSPRRPGLAGVNEQFFGPGTRLTVL.

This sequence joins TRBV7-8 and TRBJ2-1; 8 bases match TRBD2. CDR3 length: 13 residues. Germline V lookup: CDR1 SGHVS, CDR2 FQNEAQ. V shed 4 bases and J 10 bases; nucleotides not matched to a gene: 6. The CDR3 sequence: CASSSGGWKEQFF. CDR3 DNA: TGTGCCAGCAGCTCGGGGGGGTGGAAAGAGCAGTTCTTC. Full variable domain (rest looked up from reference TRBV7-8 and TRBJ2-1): GAGVSQSPRYKVAKRGQDVALRCDPISGHVSLFWYQQALGQGPEFLTYFQNEAQLDKSGLPSDRFFAERPEGSVSTLKIQRTQQEDSAVYLCASSSGGWKEQFFGPGTRLTVL.

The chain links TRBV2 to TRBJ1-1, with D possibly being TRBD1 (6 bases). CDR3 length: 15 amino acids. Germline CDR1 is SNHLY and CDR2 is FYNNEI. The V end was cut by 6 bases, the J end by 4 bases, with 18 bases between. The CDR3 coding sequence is TGTGCCAGCAGCGATGGGCGGGGGCGAATCACTGAAGCTTTCTTT. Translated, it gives CASSDGRGRITEAFF.

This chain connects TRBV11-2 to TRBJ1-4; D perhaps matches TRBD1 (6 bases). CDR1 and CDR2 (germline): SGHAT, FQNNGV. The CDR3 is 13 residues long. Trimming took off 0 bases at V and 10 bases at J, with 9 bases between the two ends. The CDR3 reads CASSLEGGGKLFF. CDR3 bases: TGTGCCAGCAGCTTAGAAGGGGGGGGAAAACTGTTTTTT.

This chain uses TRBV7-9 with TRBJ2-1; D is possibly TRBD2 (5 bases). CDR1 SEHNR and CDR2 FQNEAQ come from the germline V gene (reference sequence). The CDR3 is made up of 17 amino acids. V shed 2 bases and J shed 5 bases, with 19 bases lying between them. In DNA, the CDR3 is TGTGCCAGCAGCTTATCGGGTAGCAGCGGCCGAAACAATGAGCAGTTCTTC. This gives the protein CASSLSGSSGRNNEQFF.

For the CDR3, the DNA is TGTGCCAGCAGTGAGGGGACTCCCGACCGAGGCTACACCTTC. This encodes CASSEGTPDRGYTF. V gene TRBV2 combines with J gene TRBJ1-2; possible D gene TRBD1, 5 bases. Between the trimmed V and J ends, which lost 3 bases and 8 bases, there was a span of 16 bases. CDR1 and CDR2 (germline): SNHLY, FYNNEI. CDR3 size: 14 residues.

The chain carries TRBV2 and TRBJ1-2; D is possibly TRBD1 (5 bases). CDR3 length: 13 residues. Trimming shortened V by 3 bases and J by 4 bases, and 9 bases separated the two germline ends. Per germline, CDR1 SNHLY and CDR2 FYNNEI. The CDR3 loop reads CASSEEGIYGYTF. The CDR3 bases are TGTGCCAGCAGTGAGGAGGGGATCTATGGCTACACCTTC.

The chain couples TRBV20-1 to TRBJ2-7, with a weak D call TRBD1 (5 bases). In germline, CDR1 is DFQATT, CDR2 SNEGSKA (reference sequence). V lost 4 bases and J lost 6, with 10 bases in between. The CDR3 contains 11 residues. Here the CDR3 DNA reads TGCAGTGCTATAGAAACAGGCGAGCAGTACTTC. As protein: CSAIETGEQYF.